This TCR beta chain emerged from a study of T cell responses to AZD1222 COVID-19 vaccine. Study observations and caveats: The study reported that nearly half of spike-specific TCRs target unmutated variant regions. Two doses of AZD1222 preceded a rise in Spike-specific TCR breadth and depth.

Notes on this clone: The antigen is not known.

The CDR3 covers 15 residues. V was shortened by 3 bases and J by 5 bases, with 16 bases between the two germline ends. The germline V gene encodes CDR1 ENHRY and CDR2 SYGVKD. The assay was immunoSEQ multiplex PCR, and TCRdb's table has in-frame clones only and misses some. The table has about 85,000 clones, about nine tenths seen once. This rearrangement joins TRBV10-3 to TRBJ1-2; a possible D gene is TRBD1 (5 bases). The clonotype comes from an adult in good health. The source was peripheral blood, collected on day 0 of AZD1222 vaccination. The CDR3 protein is CAISDPGVGVYGYTF. The CDR3 DNA sequence: TGTGCCATCAGTGACCCCGGGGTAGGGGTGTATGGCTACACCTTC.